Listed here are 22 T cell receptor beta chains from one sample, sequenced in a study of blood T cell repertoires in COVID-19. Measured with immunoSEQ multiplex PCR; TCRdb has only the in-frame clones, and not every one. Of approximately 59,000 clones listed, 75% to 85% are singletons. Sequencing input: peripheral blood. Receptors were obtained from a man in his sixties with COVID-19, enrolled during active disease.

The chain recombines TRBV15 with TRBJ1-5; TRBD1 matches 8 bases. V trimming: 6 bases; J trimming: 2 bases; junction bases outside the gene matches: 3. There are 14 residues in the CDR3. The germline V gene encodes CDR1 LNHNV and CDR2 YYDKDF (reference sequence). CDR3 nucleotides: TGTGCCACCAGGTTACAGGGGGGCAATCAGCCCCAGCATTTT. This encodes CATRLQGGNQPQHF.

The chain has TRBV11-2 and TRBJ2-7, with 7 bases aligning to TRBD2. Germline V CDR1 and CDR2: SGHAT, FQNNGV. The V gene end was trimmed by 4 bases and the J gene end by 7 bases; junction bases not matched to a gene: 13. CDR3 length: 15 amino acids. Written as DNA, the CDR3 is TGTGCCAGCAGCTCCCCCGAGCTAGCGGCCGGGGAGCAGTACTTC. Encoded protein: CASSSPELAAGEQYF. Using reference TRBV11-2 and TRBJ2-7 for the parts outside the CDR3, the full variable domain is EAGVAQSPRYKIIEKRQSVAFWCNPISGHATLYWYQQILGQGPKLLIQFQNNGVVDDSQLPKDRFSAERLKGVDSTLKIQPAKLEDSAVYLCASSSPELAAGEQYFGPGTRLTVT.

This chain links TRBV7-9 with TRBJ2-5; 10 bases agree with TRBD2. The CDR3 consists of 14 residues. Trimming took 6 bases from V and 1 from J; bases not matched to a gene: 2. The germline CDR1 and CDR2 sequences are SEHNR and FQNEAQ (reference sequence). The CDR3 is CASSRTSGQETQYF. CDR3 sequence (DNA): TGTGCCAGCAGTCGGACTAGCGGCCAAGAGACCCAGTACTTC.

The chain recombines TRBV24-1 with TRBJ1-1; 11 bases align to TRBD1. Unmatched junction bases numbered 9, after V lost 9 bases and J lost 4 bases. This CDR3 is 15 amino acids long. Germline CDR1 KGHDR, CDR2 SFDVKD. The CDR3 spells CATPCPGQGVTEAFF. CDR3 nucleotide sequence: TGTGCCACCCCCTGTCCGGGACAGGGGGTCACTGAAGCTTTCTTT.

J is TRBJ2-1 and V is TRBV5-6; TRBD2 matches 9 bases. Germline CDR1 reads SGHDT; CDR2 reads YYEEEE. This CDR3 spans 15 amino acids. V was pared by 0 bases and J by 9 bases, with 7 bases of the junction left unmatched. As DNA, the CDR3 is TGTGCCAGCAGCTTGGTCGCGGGAGGGCCTAGTGAGCAGTTCTTC. It specifies CASSLVAGGPSEQFF. The full variable domain, rest sourced from reference TRBV5-6 and TRBJ2-1, is DAGVTQSPTHLIKTRGQQVTLRCSPKSGHDTVSWYQQALGQGPQFIFQYYEEEERQRGNFPDRFSGHQFPNYSSELNVNALLLGDSALYLCASSLVAGGPSEQFFGPGTRLTVL.

V and J are TRBV11-2 and TRBJ2-1; tentative D call: TRBD2 (6 bases). The V end was cut by 4 bases, the J end by 0 bases, with 13 bases between. Germline assignment: CDR1 SGHAT and CDR2 FQNNGV. This CDR3 has 16 amino acids. This CDR3 is CASSSRDSSSYNEQFF. The CDR3 DNA sequence: TGTGCCAGCAGCTCCAGGGACTCAAGCTCCTACAATGAGCAGTTCTTC.

V usage is TRBV11-2 and J usage is TRBJ2-2, with 9 bases matching TRBD1. Germline CDR1 reads SGHAT; CDR2 reads FQNNGV. This CDR3 region has 15 residues. V lost 5 bases, J lost 6 bases, and 7 bases stayed unmatched. The CDR3 region is CASSRTGVGAGELFF. The CDR3 nucleotides are TGTGCCAGCAGCCGGACAGGGGTCGGGGCCGGGGAGCTGTTTTTT.

The chain couples TRBV19 to TRBJ2-5; 12 nucleotides line up with TRBD2. This CDR3 has 13 amino acids. Per germline, CDR1 LNHDA and CDR2 SQIVND (reference sequence). Trimming cost V 5 bases and J 11 bases; bases outside gene matches: 6. The CDR3 is CASSLRTSGEQYF. The CDR3 DNA is TGTGCCAGTAGTCTTCGGACTAGCGGGGAGCAGTACTTC.

The chain recombines TRBV6-2 or TRBV6-3 with TRBJ1-2, with D maybe TRBD1 (6 bases). V lost 2 bases, J lost 4 bases, and 8 bases lay in between. The CDR3 totals 13 residues. Germline lookup yields CDR1 MNHEY and CDR2 SVGEGT. The CDR3 protein is CASSYTGIYGYTF. The DNA for the CDR3 is TGTGCCAGCAGTTACACAGGGATCTATGGCTACACCTTC.

The chain employs TRBV19 and TRBJ2-1, with 15 bases identical to TRBD2. CDR1 LNHDA and CDR2 SQIVND come from the germline V gene (reference sequence). The CDR3 has 17 residues. The junction had 13 bases not matched to a gene; V was cut back by 4 bases and J by 12 bases. The CDR3, as DNA: TGTGCCAGTAGTAGGGGGACTAGCGGGGGGTCCCAGGGTTGGCAGTTCTTC. This encodes CASSRGTSGGSQGWQFF.

The chain links TRBV1 to TRBJ2-5; the table gives TRBD1 as D, unverified against the DNA. TRBV1 is listed as a pseudogene. This CDR3 contains 17 residues. CDR3 DNA: TGCACCAGCAGCCAAAGTTGGGACGGACAGTTCCAAGAGACCCAGTACTTC. It yields the protein CTSSQSWDGQFQETQYF.

This chain links TRBV9 with TRBJ2-5, with TRBD1 matching over 7 bases. The length of the CDR3 is 13 residues. Losses at the gene ends were 3 bases for V and 5 bases for J; bases not matched to a gene: 4. Per the germline V gene, CDR1 is SGDLS and CDR2 is YYNGEE. The CDR3 protein is CASSATGMETQYF. As DNA, the CDR3 is TGTGCCAGCAGCGCGACAGGGATGGAGACCCAGTACTTC.

This clone occurred once. The chain employs TRBV27 and TRBJ1-4; no definite D call. The germline V gene encodes CDR1 MNHEY and CDR2 SMNVEV (reference sequence). V lost 8 bases, J lost 8 bases, and 15 bases lay in between. This CDR3 is 13 amino acids long. CDR3 bases: TGTGCCAGCTCCCCGCGACTACAAGAAAAACTGTTTTTT. It is translated as CASSPRLQEKLFF.

V and J are TRBV5-1 and TRBJ1-3, with a tentative D call TRBD1 (6 bases). The ends were cut back, 0 bases at V and 0 bases at J, with 10 bases in the middle. The CDR3 length is 16 residues. Germline CDR1 reads SGHRS; CDR2 reads YFSETQ. The CDR3 DNA sequence: TGCGCCAGCAGCTTGGAGGGACATCGCTCTGGAAACACCATATATTTT. Its translation is CASSLEGHRSGNTIYF. Based on the CDR3 plus reference TRBV5-1 and TRBJ1-3, the full variable domain is KAGVTQTPRYLIKTRGQQVTLSCSPISGHRSVSWYQQTPGQGLQFLFEYFSETQRNKGNFPGRFSGRQFSNSRSEMNVSTLELGDSALYLCASSLEGHRSGNTIYFGEGSWLTVV.

The CDR3 region has the DNA TGTGCCATCAGTGAAACGGGGAGCTCCTACGAGCAGTACTTC. Translating it yields CAISETGSSYEQYF. The chain employs TRBV10-3 and TRBJ2-7; D might be TRBD2 (5 bases). Trimming took 3 bases from V and 0 from J, leaving 9 bases between them. The germline V gene encodes CDR1 ENHRY and CDR2 SYGVKD. The CDR3 covers 14 residues.

Here the CDR3 reads CSASRSSGLYYGYTF. DNA for the CDR3: TGCAGTGCTAGTCGGTCTTCAGGCCTATACTATGGCTACACCTTC. This chain links TRBV20-1 with TRBJ1-2; no clear D gene. CDR1 and CDR2 (germline): DFQATT, SNEGSKA (reference sequence). The CDR3 consists of 15 residues. Deletions cut 3 bases from V and 3 bases from J, with 17 bases between.

The V call is TRBV18, the J call TRBJ2-2, with TRBD1 matching over 8 bases. The ends lost 3 bases at V and 1 base at J; junction bases unmatched: 4. Germline lookup yields CDR1 KGHSH and CDR2 LQKENI. The CDR3 has 16 amino acids. The CDR3 nucleotides are TGTGCCAGCTCACCTAGTGGGACAGGGAACACCGGGGAGCTGTTTTTT. This encodes CASSPSGTGNTGELFF.

The rearrangement uses TRBV20-1 and TRBJ1-2; D is perhaps TRBD1 (5 bases). In germline, CDR1 is DFQATT, CDR2 SNEGSKA (reference sequence). The CDR3 has 11 amino acids. V lost 3 bases to trimming and J lost 6 bases, with 8 bases between them. CDR3 bases: TGCAGTGCTAGCAGGGAGGATGGCTACACCTTC. It encodes CSASREDGYTF.

The chain employs TRBV18 and TRBJ1-1; 9 bases are a match to TRBD1. The CDR3 has 15 amino acids. V gave up 4 bases and J gave up 2 bases; unmatched junction bases: 5. CDR1 is KGHSH and CDR2 is LQKENI in the germline V gene. The CDR3 DNA reads as TGTGCCAGCTCACAAGACACAGGGGGCAACACTGAAGCTTTCTTT. Amino acids: CASSQDTGGNTEAFF.

The rearrangement joins TRBV7-2 to TRBJ2-7; TRBD2 aligns across 11 bases. The ends lost 2 bases at V and 2 bases at J; junction bases unmatched: 11. This CDR3 is 18 amino acids long. Germline CDR1 SGHTA, CDR2 FQGNSA. Here the CDR3 DNA reads TGTGCCAGCAGCTTATTCCTAACTAGCGGGAGTAGGACCTACGAGCAGTACTTC. This sequence encodes CASSLFLTSGSRTYEQYF.

This sequence joins TRBV7-9 and TRBJ2-3; the match to TRBD2 covers 9 bases. The CDR3 is 15 amino acids. With 5 bases clipped from V and 2 bases from J, the junction kept 5 bases outside the gene matches. The germline CDR1 and CDR2 sequences are SEHNR and FQNEAQ (reference sequence). The CDR3 bases are TGTGCCAGCAGCGTGCTAGCGGGAATCACAGATACGCAGTATTTT. It yields the protein CASSVLAGITDTQYF.

This sequence joins TRBV10-3 and TRBJ1-1, with 9 bases identical to TRBD1. Trimming cost V 9 bases and J 5 bases; bases outside gene matches: 13. CDR3 length: 15 amino acids. Germline V gene data show CDR1 as ENHRY and CDR2 as SYGVKD. The CDR3 protein is CAIGQGRISGTEAFF. The CDR3 region has the DNA TGTGCCATAGGACAGGGGCGCATCTCTGGGACTGAAGCTTTCTTT.